This TCR beta chain came from a study of shared clonotypes between healthy human individuals. Looking at the study overall: The donor group consisted of two women and a few men, aged 18 to 49.

To note about this clone: This CDR3 is also generated by other DNA sequences in the sample.

The CDR3 is 12 amino acids. CDR1 and CDR2 (germline): MDHEN, SYDVKM. V lost 3 bases and J 4 bases, leaving 6 bases between the germline ends. Deep was the level used in running the assay. Original processing methods: Junction-only sequences without quality scores came from ImmunoSEQ, so filtering differed. Sequencing was performed with immunoSEQ multiplex PCR; in TCRdb, only in-frame clones are kept and a portion is missing. Clone size and the V and J calls come from that table; the DNA yielded D and trimming. Among some 500,000 clones, approximately 95% were seen once, and the ten largest hold nearly 0.065%.

This clonotype originated in a woman younger than 45 in good health. This chain joins TRBV28 and TRBJ1-2; no definite D call. The sequenced sample consisted of naive CD4+ T cells sorted from blood. Subset given: CD45RA+ positively selected. Here the CDR3 reads CASSFQAYGYTF. Here the CDR3 DNA reads TGTGCCAGCAGTTTTCAGGCCTATGGCTACACCTTC.